This T cell receptor beta chain derives from a study of T cell repertoires in cytomegalovirus infection. J lost 1 base, V lost 0 bases, and 16 bases had no gene match. This CDR3 is 21 amino acids long. Germline loops: CDR1 SGHTS, CDR2 YDEGEE. This clonotype was recorded once. A single record per CDR3 protein comes from TCRdb applying MiXCR to the reads. Here the sample spans around 740,000 distinct CDR3 sequences, under 40% being singletons. The TCR originated in a human donor in good health (CMV status not recorded). Some clones in this sample may be carry-over from other donors' samples. The chain employs TRBV5-8 and TRBJ2-1, with 10 bases fitting TRBD2. Input material: PBMCs. CDR3 coding DNA: TGTGCCAGCAGCTTGGCCGGCTTAGCGGGAGGCAACCGACAGTCCTACAATGAGCAGTTCTTC. Its translation: CASSLAGLAGGNRQSYNEQFF.